The present entry profiles one T cell receptor (beta chain) with its context. The sample comes from a study of blood T cell repertoires in COVID-19. Study at large: Acute and convalescent COVID-19 specimens originated in the United States, Italy and Spain. In each case, the material was cDNA or gDNA derived from T cells, B-cell-depleted T cells, or PBMCs.

In the authors' workflow: Nucleated cell number was recorded as an estimate derived from reference gene primer amplification. Method: immunoSEQ multiplex PCR; TCRdb's copy keeps in-frame clones and lacks some. That table furnishes V, J and clone size, whereas the DNA furnished D and trimming. The sample consists of some 450,000 clones, around 90% of them appearing once. CDR3 length: 14 residues. V was shortened by 4 bases and J by 4 bases, with 12 bases between the two germline ends. In germline, CDR1 is SNHLY, CDR2 FYNNEI. Enrolment of Seattle patients took place during active infection, and they were followed longitudinally.

This TCR was sampled from a man aged 18 to 30 with COVID-19, enrolled during active disease. The chain combines TRBV2 with TRBJ2-3, with D uncertain. The specimen sequenced was peripheral blood. The CDR3 sequence: CASSVPSLSDTQYF. For the CDR3, the DNA is TGTGCCAGCAGTGTTCCTAGTCTGTCAGATACGCAGTATTTT.